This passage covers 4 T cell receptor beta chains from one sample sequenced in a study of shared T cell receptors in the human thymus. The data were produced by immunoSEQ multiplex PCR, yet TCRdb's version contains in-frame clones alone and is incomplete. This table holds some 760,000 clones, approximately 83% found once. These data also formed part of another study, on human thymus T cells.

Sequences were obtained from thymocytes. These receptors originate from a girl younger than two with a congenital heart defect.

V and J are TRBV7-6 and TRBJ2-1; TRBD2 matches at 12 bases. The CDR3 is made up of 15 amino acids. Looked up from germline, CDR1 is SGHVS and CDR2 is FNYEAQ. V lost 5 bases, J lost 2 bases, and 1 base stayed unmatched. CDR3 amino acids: CASSRTSGAYNEQFF. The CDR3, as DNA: TGTGCCAGCAGCCGGACTAGCGGGGCCTACAATGAGCAGTTCTTC. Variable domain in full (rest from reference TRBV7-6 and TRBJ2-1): GAGVSQSPRYKVTKRGQDVALRCDPISGHVSLYWYRQALGQGPEFLTYFNYEAQQDKSGLPNDRFSAERPEGSISTLTIQRTEQRDSAMYRCASSRTSGAYNEQFFGPGTRLTVL.

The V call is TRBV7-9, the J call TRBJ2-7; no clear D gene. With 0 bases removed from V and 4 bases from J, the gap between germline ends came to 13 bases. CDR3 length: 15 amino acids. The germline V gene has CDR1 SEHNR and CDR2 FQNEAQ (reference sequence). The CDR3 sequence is CASSLARIAAYEQYF. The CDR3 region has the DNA TGTGCCAGCAGCTTAGCGCGGATCGCCGCGTACGAGCAGTACTTC.

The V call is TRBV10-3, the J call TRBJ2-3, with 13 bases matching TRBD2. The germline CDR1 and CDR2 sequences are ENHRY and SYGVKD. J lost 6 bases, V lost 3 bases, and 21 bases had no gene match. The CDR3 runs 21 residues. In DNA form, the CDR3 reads TGTGCCATCAGTGATAAGCCACACGGACTAGCGGGGGCCAAGGGCTATGATACGCAGTATTTT. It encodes CAISDKPHGLAGAKGYDTQYF.

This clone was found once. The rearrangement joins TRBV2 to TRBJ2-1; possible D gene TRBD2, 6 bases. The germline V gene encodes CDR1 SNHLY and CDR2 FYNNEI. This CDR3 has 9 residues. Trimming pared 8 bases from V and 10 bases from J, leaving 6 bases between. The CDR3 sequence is CASGGEQFF. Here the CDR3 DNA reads TGTGCCAGCGGGGGGGAGCAGTTCTTC.